This T cell receptor beta chain came from a study of Ad26.COV2.S vaccination and SARS-CoV-2 variants. Study-wide background: In the study, Ad26.COV2.S was injected intramuscularly once, or twice 56 days apart. Study outcomes and limitations: A substantial breadth of spike-specific CD8+ and CD4+ T cell responses after vaccination has been reported. Analyses that measured TCR breadth and depth may have underestimated total T cell responses.

TCRdb keeps only in-frame clones here, not all; method: immunoSEQ multiplex PCR. The sample has under 600,000 clones, 80% to 90% seen once. This CDR3 contains 14 residues. Germline trimming cut 5 bases from V and 8 bases from J; bases unmatched to any gene: 4. The V gene's germline CDR1 is SEHNR and CDR2 FQNEAQ (reference sequence). On this clone itself: The antigen remains undetermined.

Treatment in this sample: 15 to 20 received Ad26.COV2.S at low or high dose, single or two shots; several received placebo; per-sample allocation not given. Specimen acquisition occurred on day 63 following the initial vaccine or placebo injection. The TCR comes from a person aged 18-60 years who received the Ad26.COV2.S COVID-19 vaccine or a placebo. Material: peripheral blood, obtained in a trial of Ad26.COV2.S vaccine versus placebo. The rearrangement links TRBV7-9 to TRBJ2-1; TRBD2 matches 12 bases. The CDR3 region is CASSTTSGRYEQFF. CDR3 sequence (DNA): TGTGCCAGCAGCACGACTAGCGGGAGATATGAGCAGTTCTTC.